This TCR beta chain was captured in a study of PD-1 blockade in classical Hodgkin lymphoma. As regards this clone: Antigen: not known.

Study-level findings and limits: Researchers reported that CD4+ TCR diversity, though not CD8+, rose significantly by C4D1.

Trimming took off 11 bases at V and 2 bases at J, with 16 bases between the two ends. This CDR3 has 13 residues. The germline CDR1 and CDR2 sequences are MNHNS and SASEGT. TCRdb keeps only in-frame clones here, not all; method: immunoSEQ multiplex PCR. The sample comprises tens of thousands of clones, 87% of which are singletons, and about 8% rests with the top ten. Time point of the sample: cycle 4 day 1 (C4D1), after five to seven weeks of nivolumab. The patients all showed relapse after autologous stem cell transplantation, while their brentuximab vedotin exposure varied. The sequencing here drew on peripheral blood mononuclear cells (PBMCs), taken before the fourth cycle of nivolumab. The rearrangement uses TRBV6-1 and TRBJ2-7, with D possibly matching TRBD1 (5 bases). The sequence was obtained from a human donor with classical Hodgkin lymphoma. In DNA form, the CDR3 reads TGTGCCGGACGCAGGGCGGCCACCTACGAGCAGTACTTC. This codes for CAGRRAATYEQYF.